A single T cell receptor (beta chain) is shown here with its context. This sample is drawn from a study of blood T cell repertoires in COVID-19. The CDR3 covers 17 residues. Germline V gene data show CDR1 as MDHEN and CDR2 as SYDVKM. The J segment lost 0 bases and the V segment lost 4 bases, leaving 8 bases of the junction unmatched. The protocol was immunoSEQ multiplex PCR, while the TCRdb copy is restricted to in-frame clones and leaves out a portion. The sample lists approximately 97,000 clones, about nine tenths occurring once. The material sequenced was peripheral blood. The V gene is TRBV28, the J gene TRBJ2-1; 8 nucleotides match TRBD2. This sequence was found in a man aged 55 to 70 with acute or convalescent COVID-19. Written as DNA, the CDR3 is TGTGCCAGCAGTTCCACCGGCGGGGGGTCCTCCTACAATGAGCAGTTCTTC. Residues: CASSSTGGGSSYNEQFF.